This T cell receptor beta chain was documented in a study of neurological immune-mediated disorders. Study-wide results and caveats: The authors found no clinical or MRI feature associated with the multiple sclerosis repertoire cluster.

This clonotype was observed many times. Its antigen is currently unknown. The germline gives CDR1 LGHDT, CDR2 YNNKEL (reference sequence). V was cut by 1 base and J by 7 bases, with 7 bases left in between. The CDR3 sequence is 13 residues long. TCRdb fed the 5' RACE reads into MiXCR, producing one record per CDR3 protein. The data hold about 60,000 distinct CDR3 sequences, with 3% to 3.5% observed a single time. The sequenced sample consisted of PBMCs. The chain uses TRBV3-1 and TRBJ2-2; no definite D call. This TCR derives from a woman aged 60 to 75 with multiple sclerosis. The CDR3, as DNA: TGTGCCAGCAGCCAAGTGGGCGACGGGGAGCTGTTTTTT. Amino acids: CASSQVGDGELFF. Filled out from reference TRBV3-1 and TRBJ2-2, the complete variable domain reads DTAVSQTPKYLVTQMGNDKSIKCEQNLGHDTMYWYKQDSKKFLKIMFSYNNKELIINETVPNRFSPKSPDKAHLNLHINSLELGDSAVYFCASSQVGDGELFFGEGSRLTVL.